One sample yielded the 19 T cell receptor beta chains listed below, sequenced in a study of control samples from healthy donors and cancer patients. The table came from immunoSEQ multiplex PCR; TCRdb's copy has only in-frame clones and leaves some out. This sample has over 65,000 clones; around 95% occur once, and the top ten carry 6% to 8%. Source material: blood. Receptors originate from a woman between 40 and 55 years old in good health.

This chain uses TRBV12-2 with TRBJ2-5; the table gives TRBD1 as D, unverified against the DNA. TRBV12-2 is tagged as a pseudogene. This CDR3 contains 16 residues. The CDR3 region has the DNA TGTGCAAGTCGGTACCCGGGACAGGGCCACCAAGAGACCCAGTACTTC. It translates to CASRYPGQGHQETQYF.

The CDR3, as DNA: TGTGCCAGTGCGCGCTTCATGATGGAGACCCAGTACTTC. Protein: CASARFMMETQYF. The J gene is TRBJ2-5, the V gene TRBV19; D ambiguous. The CDR3 contains 13 residues. The germline V and J ends were trimmed by 8 bases and 5 bases, with 15 bases remaining between them. Per germline, CDR1 LNHDA and CDR2 SQIVND (reference sequence).

V and J are TRBV27 and TRBJ2-7, with TRBD2 as a possible D gene (7 bases). CDR1 is MNHEY and CDR2 is SMNVEV in the germline V gene (reference sequence). The CDR3 runs 14 residues. With 2 bases removed from V and 7 bases from J, the gap between germline ends came to 15 bases. CDR3 nucleotide sequence: TGTGCCAGCAGTTTAAGGGGGAGGGCAGAAGAGCAGTACTTC. It is translated as CASSLRGRAEEQYF.

Only a few counts were recorded for this clone. The chain joins TRBV27 to TRBJ1-2, with D hard to call. Trimming left V 4 bases short and J 7 bases short, with 4 bases between. The germline gives CDR1 MNHEY, CDR2 SMNVEV (reference sequence). The length of the CDR3 is 10 residues. Here the CDR3 DNA reads TGTGCCAGCAGTTGTTCTGGCTACACCTTC. It codes for CASSCSGYTF.

This sequence joins TRBV5-3 and TRBJ2-5, with D tentatively TRBD2 (6 bases). TRBV5-3 is marked as an open reading frame, function uncertain. V was shortened by 5 bases and J by 2 bases, with 13 bases between the two germline ends. The CDR3 sequence is 14 residues long. CDR3 region: CARRSGTAQETQYF. The CDR3 DNA reads as TGTGCCAGAAGATCCGGGACTGCACAAGAGACCCAGTACTTC.

The table lists this clone with a count of one. This chain connects TRBV5-4 to TRBJ2-2; D unclear. Between the trimmed V and J ends, which lost 1 base and 0 bases, there was a span of 7 bases. Looked up from germline, CDR1 is SGHNT and CDR2 is YYREEE (reference sequence). CDR3 length: 15 residues. This CDR3 reads CASSLISANTGELFF. CDR3 DNA sequence: TGTGCCAGCAGCTTGATCAGCGCGAACACCGGGGAGCTGTTTTTT.

This clone showed up just once. The chain has TRBV7-8 and TRBJ1-2, with D possibly being TRBD1 (5 bases). The germline V gene encodes CDR1 SGHVS and CDR2 FQNEAQ. Trimming cost V 3 bases and J 8 bases, with 13 bases left between them. The CDR3 extends over 13 amino acids. The chain's CDR3 is CASSFAGTGGYTF. In DNA form, the CDR3 reads TGTGCCAGCAGCTTTGCCGGGACTGGGGGCTACACCTTC.

DNA for the CDR3: TGTGCCAGCAGTGAGCTTCTTAATTCACCCCTCCACTTT. Translating gives CASSELLNSPLHF. This chain uses TRBV6-1 with TRBJ1-6; D is ambiguous. The CDR3 loop spans 13 amino acids. Germline CDR1 is MNHNS and CDR2 is SASEGT. V lost 3 bases and J lost 6, with 6 bases in between.

This rearrangement joins TRBV7-9 to TRBJ1-1; possible D gene TRBD1, 6 bases. Trimming left V 5 bases short and J 7 bases short, with 26 bases between. The CDR3 totals 17 residues. From germline, CDR1 is SEHNR and CDR2 FQNEAQ (reference sequence). The CDR3 is CASSRSVNAQGDNEAFF. CDR3 coding DNA: TGTGCCAGCAGCCGTTCGGTTAACGCACAGGGAGATAATGAAGCTTTCTTT.

V and J are TRBV7-2 and TRBJ1-5; D not resolved. V shed 5 bases and J shed 4 bases, with 9 bases lying between them. The CDR3 has 13 residues. In germline, CDR1 is SGHTA, CDR2 FQGNSA. CDR3 loop: CASSGQSNQPQHF. CDR3 bases: TGTGCCAGCAGCGGGCAGAGTAATCAGCCCCAGCATTTT. The whole variable domain, filled in from reference TRBV7-2 and TRBJ1-5, reads GAGVSQSPSNKVTEKGKDVELRCDPISGHTALYWYRQSLGQGLEFLIYFQGNSAPDKSGLPSDRFSAERTGGSVSTLTIQRTQQEDSAVYLCASSGQSNQPQHFGDGTRLSIL.

The chain couples TRBV11-3 to TRBJ1-1; unclear D gene. There are 13 residues in the CDR3. CDR1 is SGHNT and CDR2 is YENEEA in the germline V gene. The germline V and J ends were trimmed by 2 bases and 1 base, with 5 bases remaining between them. CDR3 protein: CASSLLRNTEAFF. The CDR3 DNA sequence: TGTGCCAGCAGCTTACTAAGGAACACTGAAGCTTTCTTT.

This clone has a single count. The rearrangement uses TRBV7-2 and TRBJ1-2; 11 bases are a match to TRBD1. The germline V gene encodes CDR1 SGHTA and CDR2 FQGNSA. Trimming took 6 bases from V and 3 from J; bases not matched to a gene: 6. The CDR3 has 15 amino acids. The CDR3 here is CASSAGQGAYYGYTF. Written as DNA, the CDR3 is TGTGCCAGCAGTGCCGGACAGGGGGCTTACTATGGCTACACCTTC.

The chain carries TRBV20-1 and TRBJ1-2; 7 positions match TRBD1. With 5 bases clipped from V and 10 bases from J, the junction kept 7 bases outside the gene matches. The germline gives CDR1 DFQATT, CDR2 SNEGSKA (reference sequence). The CDR3 spans 11 residues. CDR3 in DNA: TGCAGTGCTCGGGACAGCGCGGCCTACACCTTC. It yields the protein CSARDSAAYTF.

The rearrangement uses TRBV10-2 and TRBJ2-1, with 7 bases that match TRBD2. This CDR3 region has 15 residues. The trim removed 4 bases at V and 0 bases at J, leaving 3 bases unmatched. The germline V gene encodes CDR1 WSHSY and CDR2 SAAADI. The CDR3 DNA reads TGCGCCAGCAGTGGACGGGAGGACTCCTACAATGAGCAGTTCTTC. This codes for CASSGREDSYNEQFF.

The V gene is TRBV10-1, the J gene TRBJ2-2, with D possibly being TRBD2 (6 bases). Germline V gives CDR1 WNHNN, CDR2 SYGVQD (reference sequence). Trimming cost V 3 bases and J 6 bases, with 20 bases left between them. The CDR3 is 17 amino acids. DNA for the CDR3: TGCGCCAGCAGTGACCCCCACCCCAGCGGGTACGCCGGGGAGCTGTTTTTT. Its translation: CASSDPHPSGYAGELFF.

The rearrangement uses TRBV11-2 and TRBJ2-7; 10 bases agree with TRBD2. The V gene end was trimmed by 5 bases and the J gene end by 0 bases; junction bases not matched to a gene: 16. This CDR3 region has 19 residues. Germline lookup yields CDR1 SGHAT and CDR2 FQNNGV. The CDR3 loop is CASSRPKSRLAGYSYEQYF. CDR3 bases: TGTGCCAGCAGCCGGCCCAAATCGAGACTAGCGGGCTACTCCTACGAGCAGTACTTC.

J is TRBJ1-5 and V is TRBV2, with D maybe TRBD1 (5 bases). V was clipped by 4 bases and J by 5 bases, with 12 bases between them. CDR3 length: 14 residues. Germline CDR1 and CDR2: SNHLY and FYNNEI. CDR3 residues: CASSVGTGYQPQHF. The CDR3 DNA reads as TGTGCCAGCAGTGTCGGAACAGGTTATCAGCCCCAGCATTTT. Combining the CDR3 with reference TRBV2 and TRBJ1-5 gives the whole variable domain EPEVTQTPSHQVTQMGQEVILRCVPISNHLYFYWYRQILGQKVEFLVSFYNNEISEKSEIFDDQFSVERPDGSNFTLKIRSTKLEDSAMYFCASSVGTGYQPQHFGDGTRLSIL.

This rearrangement joins TRBV25-1 to TRBJ1-1; 7 bases line up with TRBD1. The CDR3 runs to 13 residues. Germline CDR1 and CDR2: MGHDK and SYGVNS. V shed 2 bases, J shed 7 bases, and the junction held 4 bases outside the gene matches. The DNA for the CDR3 is TGTGCCAGCAGTGAACCGGGACAGCTTGAAGCTTTCTTT. This gives the protein CASSEPGQLEAFF.

The rearrangement joins TRBV18 to TRBJ1-2, with unresolved D. The ends were cut back, 4 bases at V and 4 bases at J, with 19 bases in the middle. Germline CDR1 and CDR2: KGHSH and LQKENI. The CDR3 extends over 16 amino acids. The CDR3 nucleotides are TGTGCCAGCTCACTACAAGACTCTTCTCAGTTCTATGGCTACACCTTC. It translates to CASSLQDSSQFYGYTF.